These T cell receptor beta chains were read from a single sample in a study of blood T cell repertoires in COVID-19. TCRdb's table, derived via immunoSEQ multiplex PCR, lists solely in-frame clones and lacks some. The sample records about 73,000 clones, about four fifths being singletons. What was sequenced was peripheral blood. These receptors all come from a woman aged 55-70 years with acute or convalescent COVID-19. The conserved cysteine and the conserved F or W are not part of the CDR3 here. The order of the fields is J gene, D gene, V gene, CDR3 protein. The D gene is left open where the match is weak.

>TRBJ1-5|-|TRBV21-1
ASSKPTGGWDQPQH
>TRBJ1-4|TRBD1|TRBV3-1/TRBV3-2
ASSPAGGREKLF
>TRBJ1-2|TRBD1|TRBV28
ASSKSGGPAYGYT
>TRBJ1-4|-|TRBV5-6
ASRLEGNEKLF
>TRBJ1-6|-|TRBV19
ASSIARGSTPLH
>TRBJ2-5|TRBD2|TRBV5-4
ASSPLGLPQETQY
>TRBJ1-1|-|TRBV19
ASSTPGSRYGNTEAF
>TRBJ1-2|-|TRBV30
AQGSVLGGHGYT
>TRBJ2-6|TRBD2|TRBV7-6
ASSPLSTSGRTGANVLT
>TRBJ1-2|TRBD1|TRBV3-1/TRBV3-2
ASSQLRDRGHGYT
>TRBJ2-7|TRBD2|TRBV10-1
ASGPGGSSYEQY
>TRBJ2-1|TRBD2|TRBV9
ASSGGLAGDNEQF
>TRBJ2-7|TRBD1|TRBV6-2/TRBV6-3
ASSNNRGPSDEQY
>TRBJ1-1|TRBD1|TRBV6-5
ASSKTGGSVEAF
>TRBJ1-3|TRBD1|TRBV7-2
ASSLDGTGRRSGNTIY
>TRBJ2-2|-|TRBV29-1
SGRGSGELF